In this sample, the clone carrying this T cell receptor beta chain turned up once. The target antigen is unknown. Distinct nucleotide sequences in the sample also encode this CDR3. The data derive from a study of cytomegalovirus exposure and HLA in healthy donors. Whole-study results and caveats: Likely technical artifact: a cluster of highly shared sequence variants. Reportedly, cytomegalovirus status was diagnosed with high sensitivity and specificity.

While unrecorded immune exposures were likely, the donors were nominally healthy when sampled. Vbeta (60) and Jbeta (13) primers were used in the PCR. Generated by immunoSEQ multiplex PCR, the TCRdb table keeps only in-frame clones and is missing some. The table lists some 170,000 clones, 60% to 80% of them singletons. This receptor was taken from a man aged 40-49 years in good health and CMV-seropositive. The sequencing sample was made of PBMCs.

Here the CDR3 DNA reads TGTGCCAGCAGTGTGACAGGGGGTATCTACGAGCAGTACTTC. Its translation is CASSVTGGIYEQYF. This sequence joins TRBV28 and TRBJ2-7; TRBD1 matches at 9 bases. This CDR3 region has 14 residues. CDR1 and CDR2 (germline): MDHEN, SYDVKM. With 5 bases clipped from V and 3 bases from J, the junction kept 5 bases outside the gene matches.